Sequencing of this T cell receptor (beta chain) was carried out in a study of OX40 agonist ivuxolimab in advanced cancers. Study background: Ivuxolimab, an antibody that agonizes OX40 (CD134), was administered to the patients. Intravenous ivuxolimab was administered to patients every 2 weeks at 0.01 to 10 mg/kg. General observations from the study: Averaged across samples, CD8+ T cells carried more expanded clones than CD4+ did. Normalized T-cell clonal expansion was also low in some nonresponders.

The germline V gene encodes CDR1 WSHSY and CDR2 SAAADI. Trimming removed 7 bases at V and 5 bases at J, with 17 bases between. This CDR3 has 15 amino acids. Turning to this clone: Antigen: not known.

Sequencing used immunoSEQ multiplex PCR; TCRdb keeps in-frame clones, though not all of them. In the table there are fewer than 100,000 clones, around nine tenths of which are singletons. The chain links TRBV10-2 to TRBJ2-2; D remains unclear. The sequenced sample was CD4+ or CD8+ T cells sorted from blood, obtained in a trial of the OX40 agonist ivuxolimab. The receptor comes from an adult with an advanced solid tumor such as melanoma, head and neck, liver or kidney cancer. The CDR3 DNA reads as TGCGCCAGCACCCTGCTCTTCGAGGAAACCGGGGAGCTGTTTTTT. It is translated as CASTLLFEETGELFF.